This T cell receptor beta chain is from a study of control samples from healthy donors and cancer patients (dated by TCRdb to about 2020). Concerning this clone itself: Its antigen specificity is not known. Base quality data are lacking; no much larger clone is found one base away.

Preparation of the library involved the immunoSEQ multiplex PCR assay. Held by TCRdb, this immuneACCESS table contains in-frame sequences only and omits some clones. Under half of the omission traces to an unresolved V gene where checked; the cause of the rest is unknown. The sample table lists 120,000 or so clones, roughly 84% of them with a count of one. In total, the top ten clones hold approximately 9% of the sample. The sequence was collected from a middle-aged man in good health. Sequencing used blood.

The DNA sequence reads TGCGCCAGCAGGGGAGGGGGTATCGACTATGGCTACACCTTC. This yields the protein CASRGGGIDYGYTF. The chain is assembled from TRBV5-1 and TRBJ1-2, and TRBD1 may be the D gene, going by 6 matching bases. Trimming costs V 5 bases and J 3 bases, and their ends lie 14 bases apart. The germline V gene supplies CDR1 SGHRS and CDR2 YFSETQ. The CDR3 measures 14 amino acids from cysteine to phenylalanine. Only the CDR3 part of the read is kept: 42 bases, read in frame from the first base.